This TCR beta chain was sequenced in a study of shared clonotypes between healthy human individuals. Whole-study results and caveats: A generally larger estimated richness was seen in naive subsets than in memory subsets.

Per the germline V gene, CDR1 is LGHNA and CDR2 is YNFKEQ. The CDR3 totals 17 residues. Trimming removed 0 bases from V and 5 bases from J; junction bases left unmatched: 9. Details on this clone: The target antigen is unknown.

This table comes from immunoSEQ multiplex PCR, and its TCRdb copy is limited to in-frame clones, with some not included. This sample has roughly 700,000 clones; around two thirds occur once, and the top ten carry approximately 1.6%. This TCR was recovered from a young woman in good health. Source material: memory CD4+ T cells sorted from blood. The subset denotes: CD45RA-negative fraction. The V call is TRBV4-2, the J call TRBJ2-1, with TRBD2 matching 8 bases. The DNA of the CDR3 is TGTGCCAGCAGCCAAGAGGGACCGGGGACTAGGGACAATGAGCAGTTCTTC. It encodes CASSQEGPGTRDNEQFF.